The 9 T cell receptor beta chains reported below all come from one sample, sequenced in a study of tumor-infiltrating lymphocytes in primary liver carcinoma (dated by TCRdb to between 2016 and 2019). Sequencing was carried out with an Illumina HiSeq 2500. A constant-region primer and ProtoScript II reverse transcriptase were used to reverse-transcribe TCRbeta-specific cDNA from roughly 0.55 ug total RNA. Three nested multiplex PCR rounds, following a slightly modified ARM-PCR procedure, were used to build the TCRbeta libraries. Each of the first two PCR rounds ran for approximately 9 cycles using multiplex TRBV1-TRBV30 forward primers together with a Cbeta reverse primer. In TCRdb, the public reads were trimmed at Q25 with fastp and aligned with MiXCR, with productive beta chains retained. Rows merge per CDR3 protein into single entries with the most common DNA and genes. In all, the sample holds 90,000 to 140,000 distinct CDR3 sequences, and around 80% of those were seen once. Together, the top ten hold approximately 21% of the sample.

Total RNA and DNA were co-extracted from about 19-30 mg of bulk tissue with the AllPrep DNA/RNA mini kit, without cell sorting. The material sequenced was liver tumor tissue from sampling region 3. The cell subset or site label on this specimen signifies: tumor region T3, left-lateral pole. Receptors were obtained from a man in his forties with primary liver carcinoma and hepatitis B virus infection.

On this clonotype: The junction differs from germline at one of its ends, possibly a read error. The chain links TRBV29-1 to TRBJ2-4; D is undetermined. Germline values: CDR1 SQVTM, CDR2 ANQGSEA. The length of the CDR3 is 18 residues. CDR3 coding DNA: TGCAGTGTTGAGCTCAGAGATCAAATCCATTTAGCCAAGAACATTCAGTGCTTC. It encodes CSVELRDQIHLAKNIQCF.

As for this clonotype: One end of the junction does not line up with germline, which may come from a read error. The chain joins TRBV5-1 to TRBJ2-3, with TRBD2 matching over 11 bases. CDR3 length: 14 residues. Germline loops: CDR1 SGHRS, CDR2 YFSETQ. Here the CDR3 reads CAISQGLAEDTQYF. In DNA form, the CDR3 reads TGCGCCATCAGTCAGGGACTAGCGGAAGATACACAGTATTTT.

In the case of this clonotype: The junction departs from germline at one end; a sequencing error may be responsible. The V and J genes are TRBV4-1 and TRBJ1-3; D call uncertain. This CDR3 comprises 19 residues. Germline CDR1 is MGHRA and CDR2 is YSYEKL. The CDR3 sequence: CASSLCVRVRILSGNTICF. CDR3 bases: TGCGCCAGCAGCCTGTGTGTCCGGGTCAGAATCCTCTCTGGAAACACCATATGTTTT.

Turning to this clonotype: Mismatch with germline at one junction end may stem from a read error. The V gene is TRBV5-6, the J gene TRBJ2-7, with 7 bases fitting TRBD1. The CDR3 is 14 amino acids. Germline-derived CDR1 and CDR2 are SGHDT and YYEEEE. CDR3 in amino acids: CASSLGTGYYDQHF. CDR3 nucleotides: TGTGCCAGCAGCTTGGGGACAGGATACTACGATCAGCACTTC.

The chain uses TRBV11-2 and TRBJ2-1; weak D call: TRBD2 (6 bases). Germline CDR1 reads SGHAT; CDR2 reads FQNNGV. The CDR3 is 15 amino acids. Written as DNA, the CDR3 is TGTACTAGCAGCCCCGGGACTTCTCCCTACAATGAGCAGTTCTTC. Translated: CTSSPGTSPYNEQFF.

A note on this clonotype: Compared with germline, one end of the junction differs, possibly owing to a read error. The CDR3 DNA reads TGTGACAGCAGTGCTGTAGCGGGATGGGTAAACAGTGAGCAGTTCTTC. It encodes CDSSAVAGWVNSEQFF. The chain links TRBV14 to TRBJ2-1, with 8 bases fitting TRBD2. CDR1 and CDR2 (germline): SGHDN, FVKESK. The CDR3 totals 16 residues.

A word on this clonotype: Since no conserved phenylalanine or tryptophan closes the CDR3, a read error is the likely cause. The DNA is omitted, as the CDR3 cannot be located on it reliably, and the CDR3 follows TCRdb's listing. The V gene is TRBV11-2, the J gene TRBJ2-7. Termini included, the CDR3 measures 14 amino acids. CDR1 and CDR2 from the germline V gene are SGHAT and FQNNGV. CDR3 loop: CLSSSNRNSYEQYI.

The chain joins TRBV4-2 to TRBJ1-5; perhaps TRBD1 as D (5 bases). Trimming removed 4 bases at V and 12 bases at J, with 19 bases between. There are 14 residues in the CDR3. Germline-derived CDR1 and CDR2 are LGHNA and YNFKEQ. In nucleotides, the CDR3 is TGTGCCAGCAGCCCTGCCGGGGGGGATCAACTCCAGCATTTT. Protein: CASSPAGGDQLQHF.

Regarding this clonotype: At one end the junction does not follow the germline gene, possibly because of a read error. The chain recombines TRBV6-1 with TRBJ2-7, with TRBD1 matching 7 bases. This CDR3 is 15 amino acids long. CDR1 and CDR2 (germline): MNHNS, SASEGT. For the CDR3, the DNA is TGTGTCAGCAATGAAACAGGGGTCAGTTCCTACGAACAGTACTTC. It specifies CVSNETGVSSYEQYF.